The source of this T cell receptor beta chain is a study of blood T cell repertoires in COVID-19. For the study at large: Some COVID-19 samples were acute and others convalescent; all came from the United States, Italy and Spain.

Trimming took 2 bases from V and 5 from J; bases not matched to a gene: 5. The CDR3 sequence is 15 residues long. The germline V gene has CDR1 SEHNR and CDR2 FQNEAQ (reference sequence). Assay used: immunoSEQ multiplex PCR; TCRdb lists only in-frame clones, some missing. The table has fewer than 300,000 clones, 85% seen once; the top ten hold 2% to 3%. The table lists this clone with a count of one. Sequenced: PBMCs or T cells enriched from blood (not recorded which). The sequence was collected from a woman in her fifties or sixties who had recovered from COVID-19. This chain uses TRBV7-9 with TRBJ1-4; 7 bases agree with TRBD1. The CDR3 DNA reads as TGTGCCAGCAGCTTACCGGGACAGCCGAATGAAAAACTGTTTTTT. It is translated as CASSLPGQPNEKLFF.